The 16 T cell receptor beta chains below were found in one sample sequenced in a study of tumor-infiltrating lymphocytes in primary liver carcinoma. The template, 450 to 650 ng total RNA, yielded TCR beta cDNA made with a constant-region primer. TCR beta libraries came from three nested multiplex PCR rounds using slightly modified ARM-PCR. Investigators reported that the first two PCR rounds, at 9 to 11 cycles each, used TRBV1-TRBV30 forward primers with a C-beta reverse primer. TCRdb re-analysed the multiplex PCR reads in MiXCR, keeping a single row per CDR3 protein. This table has about 210,000 distinct CDR3 sequences, roughly 61% appearing once. Unsorted whole blood supplied the blood RNA, and germline DNA was isolated too. The sequenced sample was peripheral blood. Receptors were obtained from a woman in her fifties or sixties with primary liver carcinoma and hepatitis B virus infection.

This clonotype was recorded at least ten times. The gene calls are TRBV6-1 and TRBJ2-1; 11 nucleotides align to TRBD2. Germline CDR1 is MNHNS and CDR2 is SASEGT. This CDR3 is 16 amino acids long. J was trimmed by 6 bases and V by 2 bases; bases with no gene match: 6. In DNA, the CDR3 is TGTGCCAGCAGTGAAATTATAGCGGGAGGGGTCAATGAGCAGTTCTTC. It yields the protein CASSEIIAGGVNEQFF.

With regard to this clonotype: A read error may account for a junction end that differs from germline. The chain combines TRBV11-2 with TRBJ2-5; D tentatively fits TRBD1 or TRBD2 (5 bases each). Germline lookup yields CDR1 SGHAT and CDR2 FQNNGV. This CDR3 region has 13 residues. The CDR3 spells CASNLGVKETHYF. In nucleotides, the CDR3 is TGTGCCAGCAACTTGGGGGTCAAAGAGACCCACTACTTC.

This rearrangement joins TRBV4-2 to TRBJ1-4, with D possibly being TRBD1 (5 bases). V dropped 0 bases and J dropped 0 bases, with 20 bases sitting between them. The CDR3 consists of 20 residues. In germline, CDR1 is LGHNA, CDR2 YNFKEQ. CDR3 protein: CASSQEFRGKGSATNEKLFF. The CDR3 DNA reads TGTGCCAGCAGCCAAGAGTTTCGGGGAAAGGGGTCTGCAACTAATGAAAAACTGTTTTTT.

This clonotype has at least ten counts. The chain carries TRBV6-5 and TRBJ2-3, with D unclear. This CDR3 contains 14 residues. Germline V gene lookup returns CDR1 MNHEY and CDR2 SVGAGI. V gave up 6 bases and J gave up 1 base, with 11 bases separating them. CDR3 loop: CASSYAWGTDTQYF. The DNA of the CDR3 is TGTGCCAGCAGCTACGCGTGGGGCACAGATACGCAGTATTTT.

The chain recombines TRBV20-1 with TRBJ2-7; D not resolved. With 6 bases removed from V and 2 bases from J, the gap between germline ends came to 14 bases. The CDR3 contains 13 residues. Germline CDR1 reads DFQATT; CDR2 reads SNEGSKA (reference sequence). CDR3 coding DNA: TGCAGTGCCAGCCGCTCGTTGACCTACGAGCAGTACTTC. Protein sequence: CSASRSLTYEQYF.

This clonotype was observed a few times. This may stem from a read error, because a much larger clone lies one nucleotide away. V usage is TRBV7-8 and J usage is TRBJ2-7; a possible D gene is TRBD1 (5 bases). CDR1 SGHVS and CDR2 FQNEAQ come from the germline V gene. This CDR3 contains 13 residues. CDR3 in DNA: TGTGCCAGCAGCTTTGACAGCTCCTACGAGCGGTACTTC. Amino acid sequence: CASSFDSSYERYF.

A note on this clonotype: This may be a read error: a much more frequent sequence differs by one nucleotide. The chain is built from TRBV12-5 and TRBJ2-4; 9 bases align to TRBD2. With 7 bases clipped from V and 7 bases from J, the junction kept 17 bases outside the gene matches. The CDR3 sequence is 17 residues long. Germline assignment: CDR1 LGHNT and CDR2 FRNRAP. This CDR3 is CASAWTSVRASTNIQYF. In DNA form, the CDR3 reads TGTGCTAGTGCCTGGACTAGCGTGAGGGCTTCCACCAACATTCAGTACTTC.

The chain recombines TRBV28 with TRBJ1-5, with TRBD1 matching 7 bases. The CDR3 length is 18 residues. CDR1 and CDR2 (germline): MDHEN, SYDVKM. The J segment lost 3 bases and the V segment lost 4 bases, leaving 15 bases of the junction unmatched. The CDR3 sequence: CASSWPTRTGGFNQPQHF. In nucleotides, the CDR3 is TGTGCCAGCAGTTGGCCAACGCGGACAGGAGGATTCAATCAGCCCCAGCATTTT.

This clonotype was counted ten times or more. This chain uses TRBV12-3 or TRBV12-4 with TRBJ1-3; TRBD1 aligns across 8 bases. After removal of 5 bases from V and 2 bases from J, the junction contained 5 bases not matched to a gene. This CDR3 is built from 15 residues. CDR3 region: CASSPTGGAGNTIYF. CDR3 in DNA: TGTGCCAGCAGTCCTACAGGGGGAGCTGGAAACACCATATATTTT.

This clonotype has at least ten counts. J is TRBJ1-5 and V is TRBV29-1; perhaps TRBD1 as D (6 bases). The CDR3 has 13 amino acids. Germline V gene data show CDR1 as SQVTM and CDR2 as ANQGSEA. Trimming shortened V by 4 bases and J by 3 bases, and 10 bases separated the two germline ends. The CDR3 here is CSVVGQINQPQHF. CDR3 bases: TGCAGCGTTGTCGGACAGATCAATCAGCCCCAGCATTTT.

This clonotype appeared a single time. One base away lies a much larger clone, so this may be a sequencing read error. The J gene is TRBJ2-7, the V gene TRBV6-2 or TRBV6-3, with 9 bases fitting TRBD2. CDR3 length: 16 residues. The V and J ends lost 5 bases and 4 bases, in that order; junction bases with no gene match: 12. Per germline, CDR1 MNHEY and CDR2 SVGEGT. CDR3 nucleotides: TGTGCCAGCAGTACCTACCAACCGGGACTAGCTTACGAGCAGTACTTC. Translation gives CASSTYQPGLAYEQYF.

This chain uses TRBV28 with TRBJ2-5; 12 bases agree with TRBD2. Trimming at V came to 4 bases and at J to 5 bases, leaving 14 bases not matched to a gene. The length of the CDR3 is 18 residues. Germline values: CDR1 MDHEN, CDR2 SYDVKM. The CDR3 protein is CASSSGHLAGGQGETQYF. CDR3 coding DNA: TGTGCCAGCAGTTCCGGACACCTAGCGGGAGGGCAAGGGGAGACCCAGTACTTC.

This clonotype showed up just once. With a much larger clone just one base away, this may be a read error. This rearrangement joins TRBV12-3 or TRBV12-4 to TRBJ2-2; D tentatively reads TRBD1 or TRBD2 (5 bases each). CDR3 length: 16 residues. The CDR3 protein is CASSPLGATNTGEMFF. In DNA form, the CDR3 reads TGTGCCAGCAGTCCCCTCGGGGCCACGAACACCGGGGAGATGTTTTTT.

For this clonotype: Germline is not matched at one junction end, which may reflect a read error. The gene calls are TRBV5-6 and TRBJ2-5; no firm D call. The length of the CDR3 is 13 residues. Germline V gives CDR1 SGHDT, CDR2 YYEEEE. The chain's CDR3 is CASTLIEEETHYF. The CDR3 DNA is TGTGCCAGCACCTTGATAGAGGAAGAGACCCATTACTTC.

This clonotype has a handful of counts. This sequence may be a read error, since a much larger clone differs from it by one base. The chain employs TRBV12-3 or TRBV12-4 and TRBJ1-4, with D perhaps matching TRBD1 (6 bases). The CDR3 contains 14 residues. V was shortened by 10 bases and J by 5 bases, with 17 bases between the two germline ends. The CDR3, as DNA: TGTGCCACCCGACCGGCCGACAGGAATGAAAAACTGTTTTTT. This codes for CATRPADRNEKLFF.

In regard to this clonotype: No conserved phenylalanine or tryptophan ends this CDR3, so it is likely a read error. The gene calls are TRBV28 and TRBJ2-7; TRBD1 is a possible D gene (6 bases). Germline V gene sequence: CDR1 MDHEN, CDR2 SYDVKM. V shed 3 bases and J shed 0 bases, with 18 bases lying between them. The CDR3 contains 17 residues. The CDR3: CASSFQVRDTSSYEQYS. The CDR3 nucleotides are TGTGCCAGCAGTTTTCAAGTCCGGGACACTTCCTCCTACGAGCAGTACTCC.